Listed below are T cell receptor beta chains from one sample, sequenced in a study of blood T cell repertoires in COVID-19. Libraries were prepared by immunoSEQ multiplex PCR; TCRdb keeps only in-frame clonotypes and omits some of them. This sample yields over 85,000 clones, of which more than 85% are seen a single time; around 5.3% belongs to the top ten. The sequenced sample was peripheral blood. These receptors were collected from a man aged 35-49 years with acute or convalescent COVID-19. Each CDR3 is given with its conserved first and last residue. The order of the fields is CDR3 length, J gene, V gene, clone size, D gene, CDR3 protein, CDR3 DNA. The D gene is left open where the match is weak. The size entry is marked missing in some rows and otherwise reads once, few, many or a size class.

14	TRBJ2-3	TRBV5-1	NA	NA	CASRAEGGTDTQYF	TGCGCCAGCAGAGCCGAGGGGGGCACAGATACGCAGTATTTT
12	TRBJ2-7	TRBV11-2	few	NA	CASLDSTYEQYF	TGTGCCAGTTTAGACAGTACCTACGAGCAGTACTTC
13	TRBJ2-2	TRBV6-2/TRBV6-3	NA	NA	CASSPTGPGELFF	TGTGCCAGCAGTCCCACAGGGCCCGGGGAGCTGTTTTTT
16	TRBJ1-1	TRBV6-2/TRBV6-3	once	TRBD1	CASSYSFRTGDTEAFF	TGTGCCAGCAGTTACTCGTTCCGGACAGGGGACACTGAAGCTTTCTTT
15	TRBJ2-2	TRBV5-1	NA	TRBD1	CASSSQGQGPVELFF	TGCGCCAGCAGCTCACAGGGACAGGGCCCGGTCGAGCTGTTTTTT
15	TRBJ1-2	TRBV4-1	NA	TRBD1	CASSQAPTGNYGYTF	TGCGCCAGCAGCCAAGCCCCGACAGGGAACTATGGCTACACCTTC
14	TRBJ1-1	TRBV11-2	NA	NA	CASSIRDLDPEAFF	TGTGCCAGCAGCATCAGGGATCTCGACCCTGAAGCTTTCTTT
16	TRBJ2-1	TRBV5-1	NA	TRBD2	CASSLQIAGGYNEQFF	TGCGCCAGCAGCTTGCAGATAGCGGGAGGGTACAATGAGCAGTTCTTC
13	TRBJ2-1	TRBV6-5	NA	TRBD2	CASIPSGYNEQFF	TGTGCCAGCATCCCTAGCGGATACAATGAGCAGTTCTTC
13	TRBJ2-3	TRBV5-4	once	NA	CASSLRTADTQYF	TGTGCCAGCAGTCTCAGGACTGCAGATACGCAGTATTTT
15	TRBJ1-6	TRBV6-1	NA	NA	CASSESGRGKSPLHF	TGTGCCAGCAGTGAATCAGGCAGGGGAAAATCACCCCTCCACTTT
15	TRBJ2-7	TRBV6-1	once	NA	CASSESASASYEQYF	TGTGCCAGCAGTGAATCGGCTAGCGCCTCCTACGAGCAGTACTTC
16	TRBJ1-2	TRBV9	NA	TRBD1	CASSATYSGTVYGYTF	TGTGCCAGCAGCGCGACTTATTCCGGGACAGTCTATGGCTACACCTTC
16	TRBJ2-1	TRBV19	NA	TRBD2	CASSGGLAGEGNEQFF	TGTGCCAGTAGTGGGGGACTAGCGGGAGAGGGCAATGAGCAGTTCTTC
18	TRBJ1-3	TRBV6-2/TRBV6-3	NA	NA	CASSYSMKRVGDGNTIYF	TGTGCCAGCAGTTACTCGATGAAGAGGGTTGGAGATGGAAACACCATATATTTT
13	TRBJ2-7	TRBV7-9	few	NA	CASSFGASYEQYF	TGTGCCAGCAGCTTTGGGGCTTCCTACGAGCAGTACTTC
14	TRBJ1-6	TRBV9	once	NA	CASSVEGDNSPLHF	TGTGCCAGCAGCGTAGAGGGAGATAATTCACCCCTCCACTTT
15	TRBJ2-1	TRBV7-3	NA	NA	CASSLAFSSYNEQFF	TGTGCCAGCAGCTTAGCTTTTAGCTCCTACAATGAGCAGTTCTTC
15	TRBJ2-5	TRBV7-2	NA	TRBD1	CASSGRQGRRETQYF	TGTGCCAGCAGCGGGCGACAGGGCAGGAGAGAGACCCAGTACTTC
13	TRBJ2-3	TRBV2	NA	TRBD2	CASKGPGGDTQYF	TGTGCCAGCAAGGGGCCGGGGGGAGATACGCAGTATTTT
15	TRBJ1-2	TRBV11-2	few	TRBD1	CASSPRTGGGYGYTF	TGTGCCAGCAGCCCGCGGACAGGGGGGGGCTATGGCTACACCTTC
18	TRBJ2-2	TRBV9	NA	TRBD2	CASSIRLAGGTNTGELFF	TGTGCCAGCAGCATAAGACTAGCGGGGGGGACGAACACCGGGGAGCTGTTTTTT
12	TRBJ2-7	TRBV5-1	NA	NA	CASSLTGYEQYF	TGCGCCAGCAGTTTAACGGGTTACGAGCAGTACTTC
15	TRBJ2-1	TRBV9	NA	NA	CASSRGGREYNEQFF	TGTGCCAGCAGTCGCGGTGGAAGAGAATACAATGAGCAGTTCTTC
17	TRBJ1-6	TRBV11-2	NA	NA	CASSFLKLDSKDSPLHF	TGTGCCAGCAGCTTCCTCAAATTGGACAGTAAAGATTCACCCCTCCACTTT
16	TRBJ2-3	TRBV3-1/TRBV3-2	NA	NA	CASSQGGLAGTDTQYF	TGTGCCAGCAGCCAAGGGGGGCTTGCAGGCACAGATACGCAGTATTTT
14	TRBJ2-5	TRBV5-6	NA	TRBD1	CASSATGTAETQYF	TGTGCCAGCAGCGCCACTGGGACAGCTGAGACCCAGTACTTC
14	TRBJ1-2	TRBV2	NA	NA	CASRIDNGGYGYTF	TGTGCCAGCAGGATTGATAACGGCGGCTATGGCTACACCTTC
15	TRBJ2-5	TRBV4-3	NA	TRBD1	CASSQEGQGLETQYF	TGCGCCAGCAGCCAAGAGGGACAGGGTCTAGAGACCCAGTACTTC
14	TRBJ2-3	TRBV24-1	NA	TRBD2	CATSDEREVNTQYF	TGTGCCACCAGTGATGAGCGGGAGGTCAATACGCAGTATTTT
13	TRBJ2-1	TRBV7-9	NA	NA	CASSPRNYNEQFF	TGTGCCAGCAGCCCGAGAAATTACAATGAGCAGTTCTTC
11	TRBJ2-7	TRBV6-5	NA	NA	CASSALHEQYF	TGTGCCAGCAGCGCCCTACACGAGCAGTACTTC
18	TRBJ1-5	TRBV6-1	NA	TRBD1	CASSDGWQGEYGNQPQHF	TGTGCCAGCAGTGATGGATGGCAGGGGGAATACGGCAATCAGCCCCAGCATTTT
14	TRBJ1-2	TRBV12-5	NA	NA	CASGLVQTGYGYTF	TGTGCTAGTGGTTTGGTACAAACAGGCTATGGCTACACCTTC
15	TRBJ2-1	TRBV2	NA	NA	CASTGGSTPYNEQFF	TGTGCCAGCACTGGGGGCTCAACCCCTTACAATGAGCAGTTCTTC
13	TRBJ1-1	TRBV6-5	NA	NA	CASTLDGNTEAFF	TGTGCCAGCACCCTAGACGGGAACACTGAAGCTTTCTTT
15	TRBJ1-6	TRBV5-1	NA	NA	CASSLNRETESPLHF	TGCGCCAGCAGCTTGAACAGGGAAACAGAATCACCCCTCCACTTT